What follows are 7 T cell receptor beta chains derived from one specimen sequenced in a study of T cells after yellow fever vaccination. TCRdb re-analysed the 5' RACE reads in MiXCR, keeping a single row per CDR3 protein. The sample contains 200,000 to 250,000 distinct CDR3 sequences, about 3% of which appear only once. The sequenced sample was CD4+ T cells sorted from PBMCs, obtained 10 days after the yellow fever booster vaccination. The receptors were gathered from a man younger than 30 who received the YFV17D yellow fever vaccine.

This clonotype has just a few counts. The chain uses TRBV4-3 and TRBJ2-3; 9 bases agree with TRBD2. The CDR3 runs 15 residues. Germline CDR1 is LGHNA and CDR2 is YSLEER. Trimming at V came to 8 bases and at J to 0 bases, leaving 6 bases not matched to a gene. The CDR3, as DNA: TGCGCCAGCGGTCGACTAGCGGAGAGCACAGATACGCAGTATTTT. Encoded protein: CASGRLAESTDTQYF.

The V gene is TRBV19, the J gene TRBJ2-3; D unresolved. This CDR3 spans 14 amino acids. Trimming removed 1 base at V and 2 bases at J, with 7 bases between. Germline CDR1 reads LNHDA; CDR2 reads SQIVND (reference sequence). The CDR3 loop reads CASSIVLLTDTQYF. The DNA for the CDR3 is TGTGCCAGTAGTATAGTCCTCCTCACAGATACGCAGTATTTT.

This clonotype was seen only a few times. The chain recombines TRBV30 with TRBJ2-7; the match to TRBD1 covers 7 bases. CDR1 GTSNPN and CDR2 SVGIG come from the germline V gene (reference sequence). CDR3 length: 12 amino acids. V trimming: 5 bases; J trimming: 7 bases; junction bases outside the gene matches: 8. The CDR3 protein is CAWSQGPGEQYF. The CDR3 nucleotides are TGTGCCTGGTCACAGGGGCCAGGAGAGCAGTACTTC.

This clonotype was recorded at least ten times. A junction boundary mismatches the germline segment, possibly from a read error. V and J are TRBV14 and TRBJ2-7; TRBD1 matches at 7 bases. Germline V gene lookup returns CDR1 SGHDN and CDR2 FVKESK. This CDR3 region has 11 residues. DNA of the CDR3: TGTGCCAGCAGCCAAGGAAGGGGGCAGGCCTTC. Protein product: CASSQGRGQAF.

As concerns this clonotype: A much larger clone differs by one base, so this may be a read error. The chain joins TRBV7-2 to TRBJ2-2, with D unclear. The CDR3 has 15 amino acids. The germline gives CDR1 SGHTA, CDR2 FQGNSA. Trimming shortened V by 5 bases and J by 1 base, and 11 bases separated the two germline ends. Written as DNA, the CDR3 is TGTGCCAGCAGCCCCGTCAGGATGAACACCGGGGAGCTGTTTTTT. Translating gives CASSPVRMNTGELFF.

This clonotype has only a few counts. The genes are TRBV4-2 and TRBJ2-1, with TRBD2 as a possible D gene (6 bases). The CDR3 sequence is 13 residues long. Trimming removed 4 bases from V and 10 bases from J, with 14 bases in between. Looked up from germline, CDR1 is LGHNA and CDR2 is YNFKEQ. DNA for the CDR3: TGTGCCAGCAGCCCCCGCACCAGCGGGGAGCAGTTCTTC. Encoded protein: CASSPRTSGEQFF.

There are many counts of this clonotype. The CDR3 protein is CATSDPPERGGELFF. For the CDR3, the DNA is TGTGCCACCAGTGATCCCCCGGAGCGGGGCGGGGAGCTGTTTTTT. The chain carries TRBV24-1 and TRBJ2-2, with 7 nucleotides matching TRBD2. The V and J ends lost 3 bases and 7 bases, in that order; junction bases with no gene match: 7. CDR1 is KGHDR, CDR2 SFDVKD, per germline. The CDR3 loop spans 15 amino acids.